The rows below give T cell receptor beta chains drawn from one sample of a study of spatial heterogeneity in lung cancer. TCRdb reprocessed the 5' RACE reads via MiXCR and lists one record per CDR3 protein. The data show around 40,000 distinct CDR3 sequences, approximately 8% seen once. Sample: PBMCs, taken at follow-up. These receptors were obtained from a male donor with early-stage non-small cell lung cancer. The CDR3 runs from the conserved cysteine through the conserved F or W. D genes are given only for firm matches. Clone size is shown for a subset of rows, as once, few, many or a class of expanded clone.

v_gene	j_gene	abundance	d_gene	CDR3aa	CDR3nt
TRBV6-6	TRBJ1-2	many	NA	CASIQDGDYGYTF	TGTGCCAGCATTCAGGACGGTGACTATGGCTACACCTTC
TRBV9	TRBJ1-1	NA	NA	CASSSGDMNTEAFF	TGTGCCAGCAGCTCAGGGGACATGAACACTGAAGCTTTCTTT
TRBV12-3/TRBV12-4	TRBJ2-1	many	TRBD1	CASRPTGQGLDEQFF	TGTGCCAGCAGACCCACGGGACAGGGTTTGGATGAGCAGTTCTTC
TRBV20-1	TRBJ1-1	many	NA	CSARLQGPYEAFF	TGCAGTGCTAGACTACAGGGACCTTATGAAGCTTTCTTT
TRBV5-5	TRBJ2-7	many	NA	CASSLALDRISYEQYF	TGTGCCAGCAGCTTGGCTTTGGACCGTATCTCCTACGAGCAGTACTTC
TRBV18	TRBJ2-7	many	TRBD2	CASSPAGGPAYEQYF	TGTGCCAGCTCACCTGCGGGGGGGCCAGCCTACGAGCAGTACTTC
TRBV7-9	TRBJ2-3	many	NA	CASSLDTGPDTQYF	TGTGCCAGCAGCTTAGATACGGGTCCAGATACGCAGTATTTT
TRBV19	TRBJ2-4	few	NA	CASSIPSGGNIQYF	TGTGCCAGTAGTATACCGTCTGGGGGAAACATTCAGTACTTC
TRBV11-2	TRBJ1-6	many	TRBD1	CASSLTGQHNSPLHF	TGTGCCAGCAGCCTTACGGGACAGCATAATTCACCCCTCCACTTT
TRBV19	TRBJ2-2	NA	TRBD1	CASSTGTGRTGELFF	TGTGCCAGTAGTACCGGGACAGGGAGAACCGGGGAGCTGTTTTTT
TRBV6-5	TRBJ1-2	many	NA	CASSYDVVGNYGYTF	TGTGCCAGCAGTTACGATGTCGTAGGAAACTATGGCTACACCTTC
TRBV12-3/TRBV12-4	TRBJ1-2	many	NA	CASSITGTPYGYTF	TGTGCCAGCAGTATCACCGGGACACCGTATGGCTACACCTTC
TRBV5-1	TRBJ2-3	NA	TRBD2	CASSLGLAGGTDTQYF	TGCGCCAGCAGCCTGGGACTAGCGGGGGGCACAGATACGCAGTATTTT
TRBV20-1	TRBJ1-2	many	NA	CSAWDRRPYGYTF	TGCAGTGCTTGGGACCGACGGCCATATGGCTACACCTTC
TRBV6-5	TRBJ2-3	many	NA	CASRSVGGTDTQYF	TGTGCCAGCAGGTCTGTCGGGGGCACAGATACGCAGTATTTT